Shown below are 15 T cell receptor beta chains from a single sample sequenced in a study of cytomegalovirus exposure and HLA in healthy donors. The PCR used 60 Vbeta and 13 Jbeta primers. Some clones are missing from TCRdb's copy, which holds only in-frame ones; the method was immunoSEQ multiplex PCR. The sample includes about 160,000 clones, roughly 82% of them seen just once. The source material was PBMCs. The receptors here all came from a girl aged 10-17 years in good health and CMV-seropositive.

The chain has TRBV5-1 and TRBJ2-7; 10 bases are a match to TRBD1. The CDR3 has 17 residues. V lost 4 bases and J lost 2; bases outside the gene matches: 12. Per germline, CDR1 SGHRS and CDR2 YFSETQ. The CDR3 nucleotides are TGCGCCAGCAGCCCGCCTCGGACAGGGGGGACCCCCTACGAGCAGTACTTC. Protein sequence: CASSPPRTGGTPYEQYF.

V usage is TRBV2 and J usage is TRBJ1-4, with a possible D match to TRBD1 (6 bases). The CDR3 sequence is 14 residues long. V was cut by 7 bases and J by 3 bases, with 12 bases left in between. Germline CDR1 is SNHLY and CDR2 is FYNNEI. The CDR3 loop reads CASTQDRANEKLFF. As DNA, the CDR3 is TGTGCCAGCACCCAGGACAGAGCTAATGAAAAACTGTTTTTT.

This clone was counted between two and nine times. V is TRBV5-6 and J is TRBJ2-2; tentatively, D is TRBD2 (6 bases). This CDR3 is 16 amino acids long. The V gene's germline CDR1 is SGHDT and CDR2 YYEEEE. Trimming cost V 4 bases and J 3 bases, with 16 bases left between them. Written as DNA, the CDR3 is TGTGCCAGCAGCCTGGGCGTCGGGACTTACACCGGGGAGCTGTTTTTT. Translating gives CASSLGVGTYTGELFF.

This chain uses TRBV6-6 with TRBJ2-1; 10 bases fit TRBD2. The CDR3 loop spans 15 amino acids. The V segment lost 6 bases and the J segment 4 bases; nucleotides outside the gene matches: 6. Germline V gene sequence: CDR1 MNHNY, CDR2 SVGAGI (reference sequence). The CDR3 DNA is TGTGCCAGCAGACAAACTAGCGGGGCATACAATGAGCAGTTCTTC. This codes for CASRQTSGAYNEQFF.

This chain uses TRBV7-9 with TRBJ2-3; no reliable D call. This CDR3 is built from 15 residues. V shed 7 bases and J shed 1 base, with 15 bases lying between them. The germline V gene encodes CDR1 SEHNR and CDR2 FQNEAQ (reference sequence). The CDR3 sequence is CASTPGSAGTDTQYF. CDR3 DNA: TGTGCCAGCACCCCCGGGTCGGCCGGCACAGATACGCAGTATTTT.

The sample holds a few counts of this clone. The genes are TRBV29-1 and TRBJ1-1, with D tentatively TRBD1 (5 bases). Trimming left V 6 bases short and J 0 bases short, with 11 bases between. This CDR3 has 13 residues. CDR1 is SQVTM and CDR2 is ANQGSEA in the germline V gene. The CDR3 loop is CSVRTGVNTEAFF. In DNA form, the CDR3 reads TGCAGCGTCCGTACGGGGGTGAACACTGAAGCTTTCTTT.

The table lists this clone with a count of one. The CDR3 coding sequence is TGCGCCAGCAGCCAAGGGGGGAAGGGACTAGCGGCCAAAAACATTCAGTACTTC. This sequence encodes CASSQGGKGLAAKNIQYF. The chain carries TRBV4-1 and TRBJ2-4; TRBD2 agrees at 10 bases. CDR1 is MGHRA, CDR2 YSYEKL, per germline. This CDR3 region has 18 residues. V trimming: 1 base; J trimming: 1 base; junction bases outside the gene matches: 7.

The V and J genes are TRBV11-2 and TRBJ1-3; D unclear. This CDR3 spans 14 amino acids. Per germline, CDR1 SGHAT and CDR2 FQNNGV. V was shortened by 5 bases and J by 0 bases, with 8 bases between the two germline ends. CDR3 sequence (DNA): TGTGCCAGCAGCCCGTCGGGCTCTGGAAACACCATATATTTT. Protein sequence: CASSPSGSGNTIYF.

CDR3 nucleotides: TGTGCCAGCAGGGGACTAGCGGGAGGCTCTGGGGCCAACGTCCTGACTTTC. It encodes CASRGLAGGSGANVLTF. This chain uses TRBV27 with TRBJ2-6, with TRBD2 matching 15 bases. CDR1 and CDR2 from the germline V gene are MNHEY and SMNVEV (reference sequence). V was pared by 6 bases and J by 0 bases, with 0 bases of the junction left unmatched. The CDR3 length is 17 residues.

The chain is built from TRBV5-6 and TRBJ2-1, with D perhaps matching TRBD2 (6 bases). The CDR3 has 16 residues. V was pared by 0 bases and J by 6 bases, with 16 bases between. Germline CDR1 is SGHDT and CDR2 is YYEEEE. CDR3 loop: CASSLVGAGPGNEQFF. CDR3 coding DNA: TGTGCCAGCAGCTTGGTCGGGGCGGGACCGGGCAATGAGCAGTTCTTC.

The chain joins TRBV10-3 to TRBJ2-7, with a possible D match to TRBD1 (6 bases). CDR3 length: 13 amino acids. The V end was cut by 2 bases, the J end by 2 bases, with 7 bases between. Per the germline V gene, CDR1 is ENHRY and CDR2 is SYGVKD. The CDR3 spells CAISERQAYEQYF. CDR3 DNA sequence: TGTGCCATCAGTGAGCGACAGGCCTACGAGCAGTACTTC.

The chain employs TRBV28 and TRBJ1-2, with D possibly being TRBD1 (5 bases). The CDR3 is made up of 12 amino acids. V was trimmed by 7 bases and J by 4 bases, leaving 10 bases between them. Germline CDR1 is MDHEN and CDR2 is SYDVKM. The CDR3 nucleotides read TGTGCCAGCAAGTCAGGGATCTATGGCTACACCTTC. Translated: CASKSGIYGYTF.

The rearrangement links TRBV21-1 to TRBJ1-5; the table's TRBD1 call for D was not verified on the DNA. TRBV21-1 is reported as a pseudogene. This CDR3 comprises 18 residues. The CDR3 DNA is TGTGCCAGCAGCACCCAGGCGACAGGGACGGGTGGCAATCAGCCCCAGCATTTT. Translation: CASSTQATGTGGNQPQHF.

This sequence joins TRBV30 and TRBJ1-5; 7 bases fit TRBD1. V trimming: 5 bases; J trimming: 0 bases; junction bases outside the gene matches: 10. Germline lookup yields CDR1 GTSNPN and CDR2 SVGIG (reference sequence). This CDR3 is 16 amino acids long. The CDR3, as DNA: TGTGCCTGGGAGCGGGGGGACAGAGATAGCAATCAGCCCCAGCATTTT. Its translation: CAWERGDRDSNQPQHF.

The chain has TRBV28 and TRBJ1-5; D is perhaps TRBD1 (5 bases). The CDR3 sequence is 13 residues long. Germline V gene data show CDR1 as MDHEN and CDR2 as SYDVKM. The V end lost 4 bases, the J end lost 6 bases, and 10 bases lay between the germline ends. In nucleotides, the CDR3 is TGTGCCAGCAGTTCAGGGCACGGTCAGCCCCAGCATTTT. It codes for CASSSGHGQPQHF.